These T cell receptor beta chains were read from a single sample in a study of regulatory T cells in long-lasting Graves disease. TCRdb analysed the multiplex PCR reads with MiXCR anew, one entry per CDR3 protein. This sample has about 300,000 distinct CDR3 sequences, with around 21% found just once. The input for sequencing was peripheral blood mononuclear cells (PBMCs), taken when the disease was refractory, from a patient treated with antithyroid drugs. The receptors derive from a female donor with Graves disease. Each CDR3 is given with its conserved first and last residue. D genes are given only for firm matches. Clone size is given for some rows only: seen once, a few or many times, or a class if the clone is expanded.

d_gene: TRBD2
j_gene: TRBJ2-3
v_gene: TRBV11-2
abundance: few
CDR3nt: TGTGCCAGCAGCGTAGGGACTAGCGAAAACACAGATACGCAGTATTTT
CDR3aa: CASSVGTSENTDTQYF

d_gene: TRBD2
j_gene: TRBJ2-7
v_gene: TRBV12-3/TRBV12-4
abundance: many
CDR3nt: TGTGCCAGCAGTGGACTAGCGGGGGGCTACGAGCAGTACTTC
CDR3aa: CASSGLAGGYEQYF

d_gene: TRBD2
j_gene: TRBJ2-7
v_gene: TRBV3-1
abundance: .
CDR3nt: TGTGCCAGCAGCCAGGCATTTCTAGCGGGAGGGCCCGGCTCCTCCTACGAGCAGTACTTC
CDR3aa: CASSQAFLAGGPGSSYEQYF

d_gene: .
j_gene: TRBJ2-5
v_gene: TRBV4-3
abundance: few
CDR3nt: TGCGCCAGCAGCCATTTAGCGTCCCAAGAGACCCAGTACTTC
CDR3aa: CASSHLASQETQYF

d_gene: .
j_gene: TRBJ1-6
v_gene: TRBV30
abundance: many
CDR3nt: TGTGCCTGGAGTGGAGGGTCACCCCTCCACTTT
CDR3aa: CAWSGGSPLHF

d_gene: .
j_gene: TRBJ1-2
v_gene: TRBV7-2
abundance: few
CDR3nt: TGTGCCAGCAGCAAGGGATCCGAGTATGGCTACACCTTC
CDR3aa: CASSKGSEYGYTF

d_gene: .
j_gene: TRBJ2-7
v_gene: TRBV20-1
abundance: many
CDR3nt: TGCAGTGCTAGTTACCTCTACGAGCAGTACTTC
CDR3aa: CSASYLYEQYF

d_gene: .
j_gene: TRBJ1-1
v_gene: TRBV20-1
abundance: few
CDR3nt: TGCAGTGCTAGAGATGGAGTGAACACTGAAGCTTTCTTT
CDR3aa: CSARDGVNTEAFF

d_gene: TRBD1
j_gene: TRBJ1-2
v_gene: TRBV2
abundance: many
CDR3nt: TGTGCCAGCATCATCGACAGGGGGTCAGCTAACTATGGCTACACCTTC
CDR3aa: CASIIDRGSANYGYTF

d_gene: .
j_gene: TRBJ2-5
v_gene: TRBV9
abundance: .
CDR3nt: TGTGCCAGCAGCGTAGGTGCGGACAACCAAGAGACCCAGTACTTC
CDR3aa: CASSVGADNQETQYF

d_gene: TRBD1
j_gene: TRBJ2-7
v_gene: TRBV5-1
abundance: few
CDR3nt: TGCGCCAGCAGCTTGGGGAACCGGGACAGGGTGTCTCACGAGCAGTACTTC
CDR3aa: CASSLGNRDRVSHEQYF

d_gene: .
j_gene: TRBJ1-2
v_gene: TRBV28
abundance: .
CDR3nt: TGTGCCAGCAGTCCCGAGAACCCCTATGGCTACACCTTC
CDR3aa: CASSPENPYGYTF

d_gene: .
j_gene: TRBJ2-7
v_gene: TRBV6-2/TRBV6-3
abundance: .
CDR3nt: TGTGCCAGCACCCCGGACCCGAAAAGTCAGTACTTC
CDR3aa: CASTPDPKSQYF

d_gene: .
j_gene: TRBJ2-4
v_gene: TRBV25-1
abundance: many
CDR3nt: TGTGCCAGCAGTGAGGGACACCCTCCCGTGGACATTCAGTACTTC
CDR3aa: CASSEGHPPVDIQYF

d_gene: TRBD2
j_gene: TRBJ2-7
v_gene: TRBV28
abundance: many
CDR3nt: TGTGCCAGCAGTTTTGCGGGACTACTACACGAGCAGTACTTC
CDR3aa: CASSFAGLLHEQYF

d_gene: TRBD1
j_gene: TRBJ1-2
v_gene: TRBV5-1
abundance: .
CDR3nt: TGCGCCAGCAGTCCCAACAATAATCGACAGGGGAGAGTCACCTTC
CDR3aa: CASSPNNNRQGRVTF

d_gene: TRBD1
j_gene: TRBJ1-3
v_gene: TRBV6-2/TRBV6-3
abundance: few
CDR3nt: TGTGCCAGCAGTTCCCGGACAGGAATTTACTCTGGAAACACCATATATTTT
CDR3aa: CASSSRTGIYSGNTIYF

d_gene: .
j_gene: TRBJ1-3
v_gene: TRBV9
abundance: .
CDR3nt: TGTGCCAGCAGCGTAGCAGGACTCTCTGGAAACACCATATATTTT
CDR3aa: CASSVAGLSGNTIYF

d_gene: .
j_gene: TRBJ2-5
v_gene: TRBV6-9
abundance: many
CDR3nt: TGTGCCAGCAGTTATGGACCCGGAGAGACCCAGTACTTC
CDR3aa: CASSYGPGETQYF

d_gene: .
j_gene: TRBJ1-2
v_gene: TRBV2
abundance: many
CDR3nt: TGTGCCAGCAGTGAAGCGCGGCGATGGACAGTCTTC
CDR3aa: CASSEARRWTVF

d_gene: .
j_gene: TRBJ2-3
v_gene: TRBV15
abundance: .
CDR3nt: TGTGCCACCAGCAGTGGGGGATCGCCGGATACGCAGTATTTT
CDR3aa: CATSSGGSPDTQYF

d_gene: .
j_gene: TRBJ2-2
v_gene: TRBV4-3
abundance: .
CDR3nt: TGCGCCAGCAGCCAAGATTCTTTCTACACTGGCACCGGGGAGCTGTTTTTT
CDR3aa: CASSQDSFYTGTGELFF

d_gene: .
j_gene: TRBJ1-1
v_gene: TRBV12-3/TRBV12-4
abundance: .
CDR3nt: TGTGCCAGCAGTCCATATAGGGACGGGGACACTGAAGCTTTCTTT
CDR3aa: CASSPYRDGDTEAFF

d_gene: TRBD1
j_gene: TRBJ1-1
v_gene: TRBV7-2
abundance: many
CDR3nt: TGTGCCAGCAGCTTTGACAGGGCGATCACTGAAGCTTTCTTT
CDR3aa: CASSFDRAITEAFF

d_gene: .
j_gene: TRBJ1-1
v_gene: TRBV7-4
abundance: many
CDR3nt: TGTGCCAGCAGCTTAGAGGGGGAAAACACTGAAGCTTTCTTT
CDR3aa: CASSLEGENTEAFF

d_gene: .
j_gene: TRBJ1-1
v_gene: TRBV6-1
abundance: many
CDR3nt: TGTGCCAGCAGTGAACTGAGGGGGACTGAAGCTTTCTTT
CDR3aa: CASSELRGTEAFF

d_gene: .
j_gene: TRBJ2-7
v_gene: TRBV28
abundance: many
CDR3nt: TGTGCCAGCAGCCCTATTTGGCGGGACAGTTACTACGAGCAGTACTTC
CDR3aa: CASSPIWRDSYYEQYF

d_gene: .
j_gene: TRBJ2-5
v_gene: TRBV6-9
abundance: many
CDR3nt: TGTGCCAGCAGTTACTCGAACGGGCAGGAGACCCAGTACTTC
CDR3aa: CASSYSNGQETQYF

d_gene: .
j_gene: TRBJ1-4
v_gene: TRBV7-3
abundance: .
CDR3nt: TGTGCCAGCACCGACGGTACTAATGAAAAACTGTTTTTT
CDR3aa: CASTDGTNEKLFF

d_gene: TRBD2
j_gene: TRBJ2-7
v_gene: TRBV25-1
abundance: few
CDR3nt: TGTGCCAGCATTAGTAGCGGGGGGTCCTACGAGCAGTACTTC
CDR3aa: CASISSGGSYEQYF

d_gene: .
j_gene: TRBJ1-2
v_gene: TRBV7-9
abundance: .
CDR3nt: TGTGCCAGCAGCTTCCGGACGGAAGTCTATGGCTACACCTTC
CDR3aa: CASSFRTEVYGYTF

d_gene: .
j_gene: TRBJ1-6
v_gene: TRBV5-1
abundance: .
CDR3nt: TGCGCCAGCAGCCCGGGCAGTACCAATTCACCCCTCCACTTT
CDR3aa: CASSPGSTNSPLHF

d_gene: TRBD2
j_gene: TRBJ2-1
v_gene: TRBV7-2
abundance: .
CDR3nt: TGTGCCAGCAGCATAAGCGGGGAGGACTTTGATGAGCAGTTCTTC
CDR3aa: CASSISGEDFDEQFF

d_gene: TRBD2
j_gene: TRBJ2-7
v_gene: TRBV6-1
abundance: .
CDR3nt: TGTGCCAGCAGCGTCACTAGCGGCATTGCCTACGAGCAGTACTTC
CDR3aa: CASSVTSGIAYEQYF

d_gene: .
j_gene: TRBJ2-7
v_gene: TRBV7-9
abundance: many
CDR3nt: TGTGCCAGCAGCTTAGAGAAGGCAGTGGGCGAGCAGTACTTC
CDR3aa: CASSLEKAVGEQYF

d_gene: .
j_gene: TRBJ1-1
v_gene: TRBV6-5
abundance: many
CDR3nt: TGTGCCAGCAGTTACTCGAGTATCGGCAGCAGTTCAGCTTTCTTT
CDR3aa: CASSYSSIGSSSAFF

d_gene: TRBD2
j_gene: TRBJ2-7
v_gene: TRBV6-1
abundance: many
CDR3nt: TGTGCCAGCACGGGACTAGCGGGAGCCTACGAGCAGTACTTC
CDR3aa: CASTGLAGAYEQYF

d_gene: .
j_gene: TRBJ1-6
v_gene: TRBV20-1
abundance: few
CDR3nt: TGCAGTGCTAGGGGGCCTAGTCTTTCACCCCTCCACTTT
CDR3aa: CSARGPSLSPLHF

d_gene: .
j_gene: TRBJ2-7
v_gene: TRBV5-1
abundance: few
CDR3nt: TGCGCCAGCAGAGGTTGGGGTATTGCCGAGCAGTACTTC
CDR3aa: CASRGWGIAEQYF

d_gene: TRBD1
j_gene: TRBJ1-5
v_gene: TRBV6-5
abundance: .
CDR3nt: TGTGCCAGCAGTTCAAACAGGGGGGCTAGCAATCAGCCCCAGCATTTT
CDR3aa: CASSSNRGASNQPQHF

d_gene: .
j_gene: TRBJ1-2
v_gene: TRBV20-1
abundance: many
CDR3nt: TGCAGTGCTAGCGCCCACCCGGCAACCTATGGCTACACCTTC
CDR3aa: CSASAHPATYGYTF

d_gene: .
j_gene: TRBJ1-1
v_gene: TRBV28
abundance: .
CDR3nt: TGTGCCAGCAGTTTATTTTTTCTGGGGACTCCTTTGAACACTGAAGCTTTCTTT
CDR3aa: CASSLFFLGTPLNTEAFF

d_gene: .
j_gene: TRBJ2-6
v_gene: TRBV28
abundance: many
CDR3nt: TGTGCCAGCAAGGAGGATGGCAACGTCCTGACTTTC
CDR3aa: CASKEDGNVLTF

d_gene: .
j_gene: TRBJ2-5
v_gene: TRBV14
abundance: .
CDR3nt: TGTGCCAGTGCTGAGGGGATAGATCAAGAGACCCAGTACTTC
CDR3aa: CASAEGIDQETQYF

d_gene: TRBD1
j_gene: TRBJ1-1
v_gene: TRBV29-1
abundance: .
CDR3nt: TGCAGCGTTGGGGGGACAGGCAACTCTGAAGCTTTCTTT
CDR3aa: CSVGGTGNSEAFF

d_gene: TRBD2
j_gene: TRBJ2-2
v_gene: TRBV30
abundance: many
CDR3nt: TGTGCCTGGAGAAGGGCTAGCGGGACATCGAACACCGGGGAGCTGTTTTTT
CDR3aa: CAWRRASGTSNTGELFF

d_gene: TRBD1
j_gene: TRBJ1-1
v_gene: TRBV28
abundance: many
CDR3nt: TGTGCCAGCAGACCCTGGGACAGGGGGCGTAATACTGAAGCTTTCTTT
CDR3aa: CASRPWDRGRNTEAFF

d_gene: .
j_gene: TRBJ2-5
v_gene: TRBV28
abundance: .
CDR3nt: TGTGCCAGCAGTTCATGGGGTCAGGGGGGATTGGAGACCCAGTACTTC
CDR3aa: CASSSWGQGGLETQYF

d_gene: .
j_gene: TRBJ1-5
v_gene: TRBV7-2
abundance: .
CDR3nt: TGTGCCAGCAGCTTCGGGGGGGGCCCTCAGCCCCAGCATTTT
CDR3aa: CASSFGGGPQPQHF

d_gene: TRBD2
j_gene: TRBJ2-3
v_gene: TRBV6-2/TRBV6-3
abundance: .
CDR3nt: TGTGCCAGCAGTTACGCTAGCGGAGATACGCAGTATTTT
CDR3aa: CASSYASGDTQYF

d_gene: TRBD1
j_gene: TRBJ2-5
v_gene: TRBV20-1
abundance: many
CDR3nt: TGCAGTGCTAGAAGCTTAGGGACAGGTCAAGAGACCCAGTACTTC
CDR3aa: CSARSLGTGQETQYF

d_gene: TRBD1
j_gene: TRBJ2-5
v_gene: TRBV10-3
abundance: many
CDR3nt: TGTGCCATCAGTGATCCGGGACAGGGGGCCAGGGAGACCCAGTACTTC
CDR3aa: CAISDPGQGARETQYF

d_gene: .
j_gene: TRBJ2-1
v_gene: TRBV6-2/TRBV6-3
abundance: .
CDR3nt: TGTGCCAGCAGACCGACTAGACCCTCCTACAATGAGCAGTTCTTC
CDR3aa: CASRPTRPSYNEQFF

d_gene: .
j_gene: TRBJ1-5
v_gene: TRBV3-1
abundance: few
CDR3nt: TGTGCCAGCAGCGGGACCGAGGGACAGCCCCAGCATTTT
CDR3aa: CASSGTEGQPQHF

d_gene: .
j_gene: TRBJ2-7
v_gene: TRBV27
abundance: .
CDR3nt: TGTGCCAGCAGTTTAGAGGTTGGCTCGTACGAGCAGTACTTC
CDR3aa: CASSLEVGSYEQYF